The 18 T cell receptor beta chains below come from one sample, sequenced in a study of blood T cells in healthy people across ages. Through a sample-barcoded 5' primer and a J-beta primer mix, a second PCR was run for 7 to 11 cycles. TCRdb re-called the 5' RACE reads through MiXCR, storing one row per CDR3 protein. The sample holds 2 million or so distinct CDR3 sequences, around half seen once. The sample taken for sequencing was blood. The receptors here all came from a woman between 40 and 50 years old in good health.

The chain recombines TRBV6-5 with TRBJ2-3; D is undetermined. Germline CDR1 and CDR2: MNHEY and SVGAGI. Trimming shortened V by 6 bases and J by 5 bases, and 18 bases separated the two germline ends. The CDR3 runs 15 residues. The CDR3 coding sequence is TGTGCCAGCAGAGTTACTACCGAGGCCCGAGATACGCAGTATTTT. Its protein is CASRVTTEARDTQYF.

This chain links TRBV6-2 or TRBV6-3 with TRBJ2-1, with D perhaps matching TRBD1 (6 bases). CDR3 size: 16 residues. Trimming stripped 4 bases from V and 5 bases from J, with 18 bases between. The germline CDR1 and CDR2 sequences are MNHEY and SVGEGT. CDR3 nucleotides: TGTGCCAGCAGTTCCAGGGGCAGAAAGCCAAACAATGAGCAGTTCTTC. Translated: CASSSRGRKPNNEQFF.

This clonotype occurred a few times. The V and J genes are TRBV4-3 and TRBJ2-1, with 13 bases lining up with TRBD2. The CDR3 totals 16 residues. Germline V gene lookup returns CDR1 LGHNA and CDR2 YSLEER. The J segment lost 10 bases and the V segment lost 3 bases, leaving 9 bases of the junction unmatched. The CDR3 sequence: CASSHPTSGGAREQFF. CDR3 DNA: TGCGCCAGCAGCCACCCCACTAGCGGGGGGGCTAGGGAGCAGTTCTTC.

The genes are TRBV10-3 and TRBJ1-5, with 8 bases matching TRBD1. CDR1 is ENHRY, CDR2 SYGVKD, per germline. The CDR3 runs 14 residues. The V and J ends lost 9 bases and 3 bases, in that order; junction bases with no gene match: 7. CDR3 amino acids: CAMWTGKLNQPQHF. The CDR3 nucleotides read TGTGCCATGTGGACAGGGAAGCTCAATCAGCCCCAGCATTTT.

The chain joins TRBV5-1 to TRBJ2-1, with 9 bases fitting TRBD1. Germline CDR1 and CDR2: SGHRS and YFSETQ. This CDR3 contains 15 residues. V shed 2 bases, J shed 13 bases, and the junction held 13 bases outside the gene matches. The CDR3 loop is CASSFARQGGETQFF. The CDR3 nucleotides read TGCGCCAGCAGCTTTGCCCGACAGGGGGGGGAGACCCAGTTCTTC.

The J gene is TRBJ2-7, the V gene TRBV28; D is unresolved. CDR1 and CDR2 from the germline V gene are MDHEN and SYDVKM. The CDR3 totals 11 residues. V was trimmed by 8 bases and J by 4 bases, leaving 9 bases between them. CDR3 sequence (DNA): TGTGCCAGCGGTCGGTGGTACGAGCAGTACTTC. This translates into CASGRWYEQYF.

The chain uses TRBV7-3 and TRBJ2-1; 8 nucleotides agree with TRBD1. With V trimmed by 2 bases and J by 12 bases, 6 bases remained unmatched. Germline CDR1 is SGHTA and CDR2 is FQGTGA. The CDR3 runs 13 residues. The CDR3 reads CASSLGGQGGQFF. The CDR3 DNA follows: TGTGCCAGCAGCTTAGGAGGACAGGGAGGGCAGTTCTTC.

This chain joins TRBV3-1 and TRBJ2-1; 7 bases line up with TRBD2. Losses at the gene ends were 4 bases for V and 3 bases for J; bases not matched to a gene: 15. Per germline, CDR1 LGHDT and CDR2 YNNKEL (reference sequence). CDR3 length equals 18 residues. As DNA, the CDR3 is TGTGCCAGCAGCCCCCCGTCCGTGGCGGGGGAGCACTACAATGAGCAGTTCTTC. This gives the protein CASSPPSVAGEHYNEQFF.

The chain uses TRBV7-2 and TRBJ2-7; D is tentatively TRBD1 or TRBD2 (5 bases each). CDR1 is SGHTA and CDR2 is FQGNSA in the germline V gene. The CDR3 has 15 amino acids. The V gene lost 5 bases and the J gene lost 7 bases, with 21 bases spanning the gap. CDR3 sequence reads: CASSPSGTAYNEQYF. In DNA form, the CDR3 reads TGTGCCAGCAGCCCTTCCGGGACGGCCTACAATGAGCAGTACTTC.

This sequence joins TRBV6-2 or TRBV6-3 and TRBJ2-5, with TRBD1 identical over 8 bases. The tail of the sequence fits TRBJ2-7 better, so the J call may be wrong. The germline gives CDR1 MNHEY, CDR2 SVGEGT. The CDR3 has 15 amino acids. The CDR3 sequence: CASSYDRGEDYEQYF. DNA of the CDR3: TGTGCCAGCAGTTACGACAGGGGTGAAGACTACGAGCAGTACTTC.

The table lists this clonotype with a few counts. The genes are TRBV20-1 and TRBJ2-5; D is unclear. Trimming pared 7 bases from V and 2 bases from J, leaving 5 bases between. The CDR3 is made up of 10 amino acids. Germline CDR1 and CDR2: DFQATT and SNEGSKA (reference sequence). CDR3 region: CSGSQETQYF. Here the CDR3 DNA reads TGCAGTGGGAGTCAAGAGACCCAGTACTTC.

DNA for the CDR3: TGCAGTGCCCAAAAGGGGGTATTCACAGATACGCAGTATTTT. Amino acid sequence: CSAQKGVFTDTQYF. The V and J genes are TRBV20-1 and TRBJ2-3, with D possibly being TRBD1 (6 bases). V shed 6 bases and J shed 2 bases, with 15 bases lying between them. CDR3 length: 14 amino acids. The germline gives CDR1 DFQATT, CDR2 SNEGSKA (reference sequence).

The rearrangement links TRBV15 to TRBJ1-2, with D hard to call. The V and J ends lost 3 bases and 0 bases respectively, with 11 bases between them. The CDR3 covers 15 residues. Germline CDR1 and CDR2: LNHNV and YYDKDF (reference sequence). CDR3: CATSRPDGANYGYTF. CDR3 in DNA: TGTGCCACCAGCAGGCCCGACGGAGCTAACTATGGCTACACCTTC. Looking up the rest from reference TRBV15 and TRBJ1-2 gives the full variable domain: DAMVIQNPRYQVTQFGKPVTLSCSQTLNHNVMYWYQQKSSQAPKLLFHYYDKDFNNEADTPDNFQSRRPNTSFCFLDIRSPGLGDTAMYLCATSRPDGANYGYTFGSGTRLTVV.

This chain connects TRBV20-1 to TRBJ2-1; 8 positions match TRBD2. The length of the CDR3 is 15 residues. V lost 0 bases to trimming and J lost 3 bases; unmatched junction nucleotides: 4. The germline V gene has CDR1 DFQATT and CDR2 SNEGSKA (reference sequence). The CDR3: CSAREGSGDYNEQFF. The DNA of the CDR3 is TGCAGTGCTAGAGAAGGTAGCGGGGACTACAATGAGCAGTTCTTC.

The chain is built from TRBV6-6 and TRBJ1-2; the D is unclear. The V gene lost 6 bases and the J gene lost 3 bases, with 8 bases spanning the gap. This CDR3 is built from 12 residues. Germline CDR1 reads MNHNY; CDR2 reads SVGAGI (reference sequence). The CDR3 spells CASSHIDYGYTF. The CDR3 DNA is TGTGCCAGCAGCCATATTGACTATGGCTACACCTTC.

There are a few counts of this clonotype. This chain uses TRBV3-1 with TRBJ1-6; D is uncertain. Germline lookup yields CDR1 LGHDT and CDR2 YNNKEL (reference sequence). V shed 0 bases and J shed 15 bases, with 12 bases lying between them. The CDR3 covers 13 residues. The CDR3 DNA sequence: TGTGCCAGCAGCCAAGACCTCGCGACAAGCCTCCACTTT. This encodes CASSQDLATSLHF.

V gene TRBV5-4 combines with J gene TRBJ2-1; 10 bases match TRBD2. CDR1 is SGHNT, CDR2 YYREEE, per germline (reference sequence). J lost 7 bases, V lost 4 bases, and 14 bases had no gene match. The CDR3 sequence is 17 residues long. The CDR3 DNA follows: TGTGCCAGCAGCATCCCGTCTAGCGGGGGAGTGCTGAATGAGCAGTTCTTC. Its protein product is CASSIPSSGGVLNEQFF.

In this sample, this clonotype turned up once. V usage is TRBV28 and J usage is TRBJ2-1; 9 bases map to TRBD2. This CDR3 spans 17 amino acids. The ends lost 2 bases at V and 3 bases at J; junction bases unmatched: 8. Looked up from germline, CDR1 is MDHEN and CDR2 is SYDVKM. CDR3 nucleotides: TGTGCCAGCAGTTTAATCGGGACTAGCTTAAACTACAATGAGCAGTTCTTC. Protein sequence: CASSLIGTSLNYNEQFF.